This note documents a single T cell receptor (beta chain) sequence. Its matching antigen is unknown. 5'RACE template switching built TCR beta cDNA with unique molecular identifiers. With the 5' RACE reads reprocessed, TCRdb shows one record per CDR3 protein and no DNA. The sample has some 440,000 distinct CDR3 sequences. The data originate from a study of T cells expressing NK-cell markers. Study context: The authors derived TCR beta repertoires from sorted CD3+CD56+NKG2C+, CD3+CD56+NKG2C- and CD3+CD56-NKG2C+ T cells. Study-wide findings and caveats: Dominant NKG2C+ clonotypes made up roughly 1.0-8% of CD8+ T cells in roughly six donors. Certain NKG2C+ T cell clones were expanded, and their HCMV specificity remained unclear.

This CDR3 spans 18 amino acids. CDR1 and CDR2 (germline): MNHNY, SVGAGI (reference sequence). Sequenced sample: blood T cells: a sorted CD56 or NKG2C T cell subset, CD4+ or CD8+ T cells, or bulk PBMC T cells (not recorded which). This receptor was obtained from a woman aged 45-60 years in good health. The genes are TRBV6-6 and TRBJ2-3; TCRdb indicates TRBD1, and absent DNA this call remains unverified. The CDR3 is CASSPRIKGGNYADTQYF.